These T cell receptor beta chains were read from a single sample in a study of blood T cell repertoires in COVID-19. The assay was immunoSEQ multiplex PCR, and TCRdb's table has in-frame clones only and misses some. The sample lists some 150,000 clones; roughly 82% were seen once. Material for sequencing was peripheral blood. The receptors shown here come from a woman in her 70s with acute or convalescent COVID-19. Each CDR3 is given with its conserved first and last residue. A D gene is named only where the DNA matches it firmly. The listing skips clone size in some rows; elsewhere it reads once, few, many or a size class.

J gene: TRBJ2-2; V gene: TRBV6-1; D gene: TRBD1; clone size: NA; CDR3 DNA: TGTGCCAGCAGTGAGGACAGGGGGCTCAGCGGGGAGCTGTTTTTT; CDR3 protein: CASSEDRGLSGELFF
J gene: TRBJ1-2; V gene: TRBV15; D gene: NA; clone size: NA; CDR3 DNA: TGTGCCACCAGCAGAGTTGCAGGGTATGGCTACACCTTC; CDR3 protein: CATSRVAGYGYTF
J gene: TRBJ1-5; V gene: TRBV18; D gene: TRBD1; clone size: NA; CDR3 DNA: TGTGCCAGCTCACTCGGACAGGGTGAGCCCCAGCATTTT; CDR3 protein: CASSLGQGEPQHF
J gene: TRBJ2-3; V gene: TRBV6-6; D gene: NA; clone size: NA; CDR3 DNA: TGTGCCAGCAGTTACCACAGGTCACCCAGCCAGGATACGCAGTATTTT; CDR3 protein: CASSYHRSPSQDTQYF
J gene: TRBJ2-1; V gene: TRBV7-8; D gene: TRBD1; clone size: few; CDR3 DNA: TGTGCCAGCAGCCGACTAATGGGGACAGGGGCCTACAATGAGCAGTTCTTC; CDR3 protein: CASSRLMGTGAYNEQFF
J gene: TRBJ2-1; V gene: TRBV11-2; D gene: TRBD2; clone size: NA; CDR3 DNA: TGTGCCAGCAGCTCCATAGCGGGCTCCTACAATGAGCAGTTCTTC; CDR3 protein: CASSSIAGSYNEQFF
J gene: TRBJ1-1; V gene: TRBV7-2; D gene: TRBD1; clone size: NA; CDR3 DNA: TGTGCCAGCAGCTTAGCGGCGACAGGGGGCTCTGAAGCTTTCTTT; CDR3 protein: CASSLAATGGSEAFF
J gene: TRBJ1-1; V gene: TRBV28; D gene: NA; clone size: few; CDR3 DNA: TGTGCCAGCAGCTCGATACTCCAGGGTACGAACACTGAAGCTTTCTTT; CDR3 protein: CASSSILQGTNTEAFF
J gene: TRBJ1-3; V gene: TRBV5-1; D gene: NA; clone size: NA; CDR3 DNA: TGCGCCACCGGCCCGGGCTCTGGAAACACCATATATTTT; CDR3 protein: CATGPGSGNTIYF
J gene: TRBJ1-5; V gene: TRBV2; D gene: NA; clone size: NA; CDR3 DNA: TGTGCCAGCAGGGACACAGGCCCTAGCAATCAGCCCCAGCATTTT; CDR3 protein: CASRDTGPSNQPQHF
J gene: TRBJ2-2; V gene: TRBV4-1; D gene: TRBD2; clone size: NA; CDR3 DNA: TGCGCCAGCAGCCAAGTGGGGTCCAGCGGGGGGCGTAACACCGGGGAGCTGTTTTTT; CDR3 protein: CASSQVGSSGGRNTGELFF
J gene: TRBJ1-5; V gene: TRBV2; D gene: NA; clone size: NA; CDR3 DNA: TGTGCCAGCAGTTTCACTGGGAGGGATCAGCCCCAGCATTTT; CDR3 protein: CASSFTGRDQPQHF
J gene: TRBJ1-6; V gene: TRBV13; D gene: NA; clone size: few; CDR3 DNA: TGTGCCAGCAGCTTAGGAGGGGTTAATTCACCCCTCCACTTT; CDR3 protein: CASSLGGVNSPLHF
J gene: TRBJ1-2; V gene: TRBV5-5; D gene: TRBD1; clone size: once; CDR3 DNA: TGTGCCAGCAGCTTGGTCCGGGACAGCCCTTCGTTAATGGCCTATGGCTACACCTTC; CDR3 protein: CASSLVRDSPSLMAYGYTF
J gene: TRBJ1-2; V gene: TRBV19; D gene: NA; clone size: NA; CDR3 DNA: TGTGCCAGCCGGGAGTTCCCAGCTAACTATGGCTACACCTTC; CDR3 protein: CASREFPANYGYTF
J gene: TRBJ1-4; V gene: TRBV7-2; D gene: NA; clone size: NA; CDR3 DNA: TGTGCCAGCAGCCCCGCCCTTGCGGGGGATAGTGAAAAACTGTTTTTT; CDR3 protein: CASSPALAGDSEKLFF
J gene: TRBJ2-1; V gene: TRBV10-3; D gene: TRBD2; clone size: few; CDR3 DNA: TGTGCCATCAGTGAGCAAAAGGGACTAGCGGAGAACAATGAGCAGTTCTTC; CDR3 protein: CAISEQKGLAENNEQFF
J gene: TRBJ1-2; V gene: TRBV6-6; D gene: TRBD1; clone size: few; CDR3 DNA: TGTGCCAGCAGTCCTCCAGGGGGATACTATGGCTACACCTTC; CDR3 protein: CASSPPGGYYGYTF
J gene: TRBJ2-7; V gene: TRBV30; D gene: TRBD2; clone size: NA; CDR3 DNA: TGTGCCTGGAGTGTACGTAGTAGCGGGGAACCCTACGAGCAGTACTTC; CDR3 protein: CAWSVRSSGEPYEQYF
J gene: TRBJ1-3; V gene: TRBV9; D gene: NA; clone size: NA; CDR3 DNA: TGTGCCAGCAGCGTAGCGGGTAACTCTGGAAACACCATATATTTT; CDR3 protein: CASSVAGNSGNTIYF
J gene: TRBJ1-5; V gene: TRBV30; D gene: NA; clone size: NA; CDR3 DNA: TGTGCCTGGAGTGGGGGAGACAATCAGCCCCAGCATTTT; CDR3 protein: CAWSGGDNQPQHF
J gene: TRBJ2-3; V gene: TRBV15; D gene: TRBD2; clone size: NA; CDR3 DNA: TGTGCCACCATTGGCCGGGGGGCGGGAGGGCCGGATACGCAGTATTTT; CDR3 protein: CATIGRGAGGPDTQYF